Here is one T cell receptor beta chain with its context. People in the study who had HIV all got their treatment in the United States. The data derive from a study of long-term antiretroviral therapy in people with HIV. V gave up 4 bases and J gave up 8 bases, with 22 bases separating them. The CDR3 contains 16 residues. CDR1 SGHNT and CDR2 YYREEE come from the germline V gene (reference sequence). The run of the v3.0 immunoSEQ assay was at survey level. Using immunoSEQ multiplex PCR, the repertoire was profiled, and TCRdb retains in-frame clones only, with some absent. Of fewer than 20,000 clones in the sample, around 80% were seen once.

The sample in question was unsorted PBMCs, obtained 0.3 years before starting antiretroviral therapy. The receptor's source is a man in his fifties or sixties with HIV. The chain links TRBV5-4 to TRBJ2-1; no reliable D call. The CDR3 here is CASSARPDLQDDEQFF. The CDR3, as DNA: TGTGCCAGCAGCGCCAGACCCGATCTTCAGGACGATGAGCAGTTCTTC.